Included here is one TCR beta chain sequence, with context. The antigen remains undetermined. These data belong to a study of T cell repertoires in cytomegalovirus infection. As for the study in general: Public TCR beta signatures provided an indication of both CMV infection and a matching HLA type.

Broader study findings: HLA-C-restricted CMV-specific TCR beta clonotypes prevailed in the ex vivo response. Cumulative public TCR beta family frequency identified carriers of CMV plus the relevant HLA.

The germline V gene has CDR1 SGHRS and CDR2 YFSETQ. The CDR3 contains 17 residues. Unmatched junction bases numbered 10, after V lost 4 bases and J lost 0 bases. TCRdb reanalysed the reads using MiXCR and keeps one entry per CDR3 protein. The sample holds about 530,000 distinct CDR3 sequences; around 27% are singletons and the top ten take roughly an eighth. The V gene is TRBV5-1, the J gene TRBJ2-1; the match to TRBD2 covers 7 bases. The clonotype was recovered from a human donor in good health (CMV status not recorded). Some clones in this sample may be carry-over from other donors' samples. The specimen sequenced was PBMCs. In DNA, the CDR3 is TGCGCCAGCAGCCTTAAGCGGGATTTAAGCTCCTACAATGAGCAGTTCTTC. Its translation is CASSLKRDLSSYNEQFF. The full variable domain, rest sourced from reference TRBV5-1 and TRBJ2-1, is KAGVTQTPRYLIKTRGQQVTLSCSPISGHRSVSWYQQTPGQGLQFLFEYFSETQRNKGNFPGRFSGRQFSNSRSEMNVSTLELGDSALYLCASSLKRDLSSYNEQFFGPGTRLTVL.